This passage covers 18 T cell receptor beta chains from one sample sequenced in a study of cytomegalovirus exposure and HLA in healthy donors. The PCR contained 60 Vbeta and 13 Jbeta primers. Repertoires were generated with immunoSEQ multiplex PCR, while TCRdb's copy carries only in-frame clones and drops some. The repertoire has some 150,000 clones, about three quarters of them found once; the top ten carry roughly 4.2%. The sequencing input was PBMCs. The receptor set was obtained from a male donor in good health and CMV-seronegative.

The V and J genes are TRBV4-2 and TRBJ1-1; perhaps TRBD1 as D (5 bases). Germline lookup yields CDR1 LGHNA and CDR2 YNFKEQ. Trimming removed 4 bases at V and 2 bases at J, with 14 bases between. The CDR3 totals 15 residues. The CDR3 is CASSPGWGGNTEAFF. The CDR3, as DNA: TGTGCCAGCAGCCCGGGCTGGGGGGGAAACACTGAAGCTTTCTTT.

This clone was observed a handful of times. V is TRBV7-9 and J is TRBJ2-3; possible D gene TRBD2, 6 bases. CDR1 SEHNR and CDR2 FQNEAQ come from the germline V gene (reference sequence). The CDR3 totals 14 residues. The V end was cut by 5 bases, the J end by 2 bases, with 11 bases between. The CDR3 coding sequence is TGTGCCAGCAGCCCAGAGCGGGCCACAGATACGCAGTATTTT. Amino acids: CASSPERATDTQYF. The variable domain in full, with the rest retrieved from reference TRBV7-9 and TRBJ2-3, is DTGVSQNPRHKITKRGQNVTFRCDPISEHNRLYWYRQTLGQGPEFLTYFQNEAQLEKSRLLSDRFSAERPKGSFSTLEIQRTEQGDSAMYLCASSPERATDTQYFGPGTRLTVL.

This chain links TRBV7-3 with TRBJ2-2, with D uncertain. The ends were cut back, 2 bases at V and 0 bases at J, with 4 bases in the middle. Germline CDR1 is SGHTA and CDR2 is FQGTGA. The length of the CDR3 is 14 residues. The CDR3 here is CASSLLPNTGELFF. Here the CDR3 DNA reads TGTGCCAGCAGCTTACTCCCGAACACCGGGGAGCTGTTTTTT. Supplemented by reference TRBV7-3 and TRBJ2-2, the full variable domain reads GAGVSQTPSNKVTEKGKYVELRCDPISGHTALYWYRQSLGQGPEFLIYFQGTGAADDSGLPNDRFFAVRPEGSVSTLKIQRTERGDSAVYLCASSLLPNTGELFFGEGSRLTVL.

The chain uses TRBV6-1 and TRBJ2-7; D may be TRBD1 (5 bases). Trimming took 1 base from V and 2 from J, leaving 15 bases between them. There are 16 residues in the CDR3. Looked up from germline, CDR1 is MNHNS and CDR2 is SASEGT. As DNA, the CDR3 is TGTGCCAGCAGTGAAGAGAGTTTGAGGACAACCTACGAGCAGTACTTC. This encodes CASSEESLRTTYEQYF.

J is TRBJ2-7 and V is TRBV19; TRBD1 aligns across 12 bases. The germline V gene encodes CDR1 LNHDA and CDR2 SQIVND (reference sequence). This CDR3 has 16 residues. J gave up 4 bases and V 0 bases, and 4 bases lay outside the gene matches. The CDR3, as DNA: TGTGCCAGTAGTATAGATGGGGGACAGGGGGCTTACGAGCAGTACTTC. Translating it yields CASSIDGGQGAYEQYF.

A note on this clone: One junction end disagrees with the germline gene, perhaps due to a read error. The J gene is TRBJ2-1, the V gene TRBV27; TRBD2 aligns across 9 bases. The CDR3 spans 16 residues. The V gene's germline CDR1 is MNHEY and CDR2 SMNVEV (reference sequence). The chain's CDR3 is CASSLSRGRANNEQLF. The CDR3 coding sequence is TGTGCCAGCAGTTTATCGCGCGGGAGGGCCAACAATGAGCAGCTCTTC.

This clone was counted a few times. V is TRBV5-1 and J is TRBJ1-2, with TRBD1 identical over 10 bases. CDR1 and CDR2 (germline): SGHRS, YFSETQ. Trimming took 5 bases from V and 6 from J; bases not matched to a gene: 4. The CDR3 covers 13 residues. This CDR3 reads CASRADRGNGYTF. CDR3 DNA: TGCGCCAGCAGAGCGGACAGGGGGAATGGCTACACCTTC.

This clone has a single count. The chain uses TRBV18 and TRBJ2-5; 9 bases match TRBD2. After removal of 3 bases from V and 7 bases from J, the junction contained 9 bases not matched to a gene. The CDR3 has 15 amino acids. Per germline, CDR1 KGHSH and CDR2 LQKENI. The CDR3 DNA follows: TGTGCCAGCTCACCGCGGCGGGAGGGCGCAGGGACCCAGTACTTC. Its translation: CASSPRREGAGTQYF.

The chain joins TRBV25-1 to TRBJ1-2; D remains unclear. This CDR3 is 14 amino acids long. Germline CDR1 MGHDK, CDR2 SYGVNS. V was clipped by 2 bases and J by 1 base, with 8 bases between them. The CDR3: CASSENRFNYGYTF. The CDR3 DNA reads TGTGCCAGCAGTGAAAACAGATTTAACTATGGCTACACCTTC.

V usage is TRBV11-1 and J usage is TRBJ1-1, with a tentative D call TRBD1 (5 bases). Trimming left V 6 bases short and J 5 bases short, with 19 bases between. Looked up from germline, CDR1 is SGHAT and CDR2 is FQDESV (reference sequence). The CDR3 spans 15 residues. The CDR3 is CASRVGDSGGTEAFF. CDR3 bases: TGTGCCAGCAGGGTCGGGGACTCCGGGGGGACTGAAGCTTTCTTT. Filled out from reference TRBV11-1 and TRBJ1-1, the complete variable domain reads EAEVAQSPRYKITEKSQAVAFWCDPISGHATLYWYRQILGQGPELLVQFQDESVVDDSQLPKDRFSAERLKGVDSTLKIQPAELGDSAMYLCASRVGDSGGTEAFFGQGTRLTVV.

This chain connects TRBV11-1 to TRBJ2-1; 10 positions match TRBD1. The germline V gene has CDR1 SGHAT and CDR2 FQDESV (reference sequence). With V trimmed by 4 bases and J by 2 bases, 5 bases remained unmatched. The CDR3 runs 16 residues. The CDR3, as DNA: TGTGCCAGCAGCTCCGGAGGACAGGGGGCCTACAATGAGCAGTTCTTC. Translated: CASSSGGQGAYNEQFF.

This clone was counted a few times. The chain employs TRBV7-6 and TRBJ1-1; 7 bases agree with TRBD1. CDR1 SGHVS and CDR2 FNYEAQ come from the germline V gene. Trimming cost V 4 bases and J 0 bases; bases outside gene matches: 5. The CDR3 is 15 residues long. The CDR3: CASSSQTGMNTEAFF. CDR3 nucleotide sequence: TGTGCCAGCAGCTCACAGACAGGGATGAACACTGAAGCTTTCTTT.

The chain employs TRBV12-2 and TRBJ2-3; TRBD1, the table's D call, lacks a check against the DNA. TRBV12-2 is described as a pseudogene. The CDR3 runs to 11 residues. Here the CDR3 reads CASRSMDTQYF. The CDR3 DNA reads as TGTGCAAGTCGCTCCATGGATACGCAGTATTTT.

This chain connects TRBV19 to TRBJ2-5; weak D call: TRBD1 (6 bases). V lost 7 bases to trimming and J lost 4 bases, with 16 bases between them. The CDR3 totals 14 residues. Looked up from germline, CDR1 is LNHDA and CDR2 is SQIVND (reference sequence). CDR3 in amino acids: CASKGRGLVETQYF. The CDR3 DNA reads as TGTGCCAGTAAGGGTAGGGGGTTAGTAGAGACCCAGTACTTC.

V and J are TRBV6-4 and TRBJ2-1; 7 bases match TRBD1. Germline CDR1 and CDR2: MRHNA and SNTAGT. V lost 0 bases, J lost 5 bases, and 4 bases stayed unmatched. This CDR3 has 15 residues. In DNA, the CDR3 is TGTGCCAGCAGTGACTCCAGGACAGGCAACAATGAGCAGTTCTTC. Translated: CASSDSRTGNNEQFF.

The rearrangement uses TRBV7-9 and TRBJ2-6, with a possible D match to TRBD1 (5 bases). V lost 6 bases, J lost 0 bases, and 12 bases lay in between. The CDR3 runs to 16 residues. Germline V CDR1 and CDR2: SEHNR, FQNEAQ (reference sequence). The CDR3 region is CASSSFDSSGANVLTF. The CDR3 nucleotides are TGTGCCAGCAGTTCCTTCGACAGCTCTGGGGCCAACGTCCTGACTTTC.

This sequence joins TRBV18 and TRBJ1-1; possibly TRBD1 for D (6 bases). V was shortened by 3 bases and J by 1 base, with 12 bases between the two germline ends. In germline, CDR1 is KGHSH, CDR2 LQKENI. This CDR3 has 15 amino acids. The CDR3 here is CASSPRDTSNTEAFF. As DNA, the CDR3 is TGTGCCAGCTCACCGAGGGACACTTCGAACACTGAAGCTTTCTTT.

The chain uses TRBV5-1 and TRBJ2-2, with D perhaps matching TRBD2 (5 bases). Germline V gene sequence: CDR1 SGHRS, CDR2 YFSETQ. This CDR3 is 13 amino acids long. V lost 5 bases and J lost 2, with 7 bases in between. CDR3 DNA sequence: TGCGCCAGCAGACGGACTAACACCGGGGAGCTGTTTTTT. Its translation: CASRRTNTGELFF.